This T cell receptor beta chain was sequenced for a study of siplizumab effects on memory and regulatory T cells. Study results and limitations: Alloreactive sequences whose origin lay in unstimulated CD4+ memory cells were significantly reduced by siplizumab. No functional test confirmed suppression by proliferating siplizumab-culture Tregs. Greater diversity than memory cells seemed evident in naive T cells, which also appeared to be major alloresponse contributors.

Between the trimmed V and J ends, which lost 0 bases and 7 bases, there was a span of 13 bases. CDR3 length: 16 amino acids. Germline V gene sequence: CDR1 LNHNV, CDR2 YYDKDF (reference sequence). On this clone: Its target is not known.

It was approximately 9.6 x 10^4 TCR templates that were assayed per sample. The repertoire was sequenced with immunoSEQ multiplex PCR; TCRdb's copy has only in-frame clones and lacks some. The table has about 110,000 clones, under 95% seen once. The gene calls are TRBV15 and TRBJ1-6, with D unresolved. The TCR sequence derives from a human donor in good health. Sequencing was done on a sample of Tregs sorted from blood. CDR3 coding DNA: TGTGCCACCAGCAGAGACGCACAGCCTGAGAATTCACCCCTCCACTTT. Amino acids: CATSRDAQPENSPLHF.